This T cell receptor (beta chain) was sequenced for a study of PD-L1 blockade in urothelial cancer. About the research overall: Patients had received 0 to 3 prior chemotherapy regimens.

Clones were read by immunoSEQ multiplex PCR, and TCRdb kept only the in-frame ones, dropping some. Found here are about 38,000 clones, approximately 82% of them singletons; the top ten hold about a sixth. This CDR3 has 14 amino acids. Looked up from germline, CDR1 is SGHTA and CDR2 is FQGNSA. V was clipped by 5 bases and J by 1 base, with 11 bases between them. This clone was seen a few times. The specimen was PBMCs, collected around atezolizumab (anti-PD-L1) treatment. This clonotype was obtained from a man between 60 and 75 years old with urothelial cancer. The genes are TRBV7-2 and TRBJ2-5; D is undetermined. This CDR3 is CASSPGQPQETQYF. The CDR3 coding sequence is TGTGCCAGCAGCCCAGGCCAACCCCAAGAGACCCAGTACTTC.